This TCR beta chain was observed in a study of blood T cell repertoires in COVID-19. Study background: Samples taken during acute and convalescent COVID-19 were collected in the United States, Italy and Spain. PBMCs, B-cell-depleted T cells, or T cells were the source of the cDNA or gDNA that made up the material.

Authors' data handling: Reference gene primer amplification gave nucleated cell count estimates. Sequencing was performed with immunoSEQ multiplex PCR; in TCRdb, only in-frame clones are kept and a portion is missing. The DNA gave D and trimming, while V, J and clone size come from that table. Counted here are more than 250,000 clones, 80% to 90% occurring once; the ten biggest clones make up 6.4%. Germline V CDR1 and CDR2: SGHTA, FQGTGA. The V end was cut by 5 bases, the J end by 3 bases, with 16 bases between. The CDR3 extends over 15 amino acids. This clonotype was obtained from a young man who had recovered from COVID-19. V and J are TRBV7-3 and TRBJ1-1, with a weak D call TRBD1 (5 bases). Sequencing used peripheral blood. CDR3 region: CASSLKGVWDTEAFF. CDR3 DNA: TGTGCCAGCAGCCTAAAAGGGGTATGGGACACTGAAGCTTTCTTT. Full variable domain (rest looked up from reference TRBV7-3 and TRBJ1-1): GAGVSQTPSNKVTEKGKYVELRCDPISGHTALYWYRQSLGQGPEFLIYFQGTGAADDSGLPNDRFFAVRPEGSVSTLKIQRTERGDSAVYLCASSLKGVWDTEAFFGQGTRLTVV.